The 27 T cell receptor beta chains below come from one sample, sequenced in a study of human T cells and chemical hapten exposure. Noted time point: patch test 3, about 24 weeks after DPC sensitization. Treatment meaning: therapeutic diphenylcyclopropenone sensitization with weekly scalp DPC. TCRdb processed the RACE reads anew with MiXCR; each CDR3 protein has one entry. The sample yields under 200,000 distinct CDR3 sequences, 28% seen once. Source: whole blood, taken in connection with sensitization to the hapten diphenylcyclopropenone (DPC). The receptors come from a young woman with alopecia areata. Some clones in this sample may be carry-over from other donors' samples.

The sample holds a few counts of this clonotype. The chain recombines TRBV15 with TRBJ1-2; 7 bases align to TRBD1. CDR1 and CDR2 (germline): LNHNV, YYDKDF (reference sequence). The CDR3 is 16 residues long. Trimming cost V 3 bases and J 0 bases; bases outside gene matches: 7. Here the CDR3 reads CATSRDRTEANYGYTF. The CDR3 nucleotides are TGTGCCACCAGCAGGGACAGGACAGAAGCTAACTATGGCTACACCTTC.

This chain connects TRBV5-4 to TRBJ2-2, with 7 bases aligning to TRBD2. CDR1 is SGHNT, CDR2 YYREEE, per germline (reference sequence). The CDR3 spans 18 residues. J lost 2 bases, V lost 1 base, and 11 bases had no gene match. The CDR3 DNA reads TGTGCCAGCAGCTTGTCGGGGGGACTCTCTGCAAACACCGGGGAGCTGTTTTTT. Translation gives CASSLSGGLSANTGELFF.

The gene calls are TRBV4-3 and TRBJ1-3; D is unresolved. Trimming shortened V by 0 bases and J by 6 bases, and 6 bases separated the two germline ends. CDR1 is LGHNA and CDR2 is YSLEER in the germline V gene. The CDR3 covers 13 residues. CDR3 coding DNA: TGCGCCAGCAGCCAAGAACTAGAAAACACCATATATTTT. Protein product: CASSQELENTIYF.

The J gene is TRBJ2-3, the V gene TRBV7-2, with 10 bases fitting TRBD1. Trimming cost V 1 base and J 4 bases; bases outside gene matches: 2. Germline CDR1 SGHTA, CDR2 FQGNSA. This CDR3 has 15 residues. The CDR3 DNA follows: TGTGCCAGCAGCTTAGTTGGGACAGGGGCAGATACGCAGTATTTT. This translates into CASSLVGTGADTQYF.

The sample holds many counts of this clonotype. V and J are TRBV6-4 and TRBJ2-2, with D possibly TRBD2 on 6 matching bases. V dropped 4 bases and J dropped 3 bases, with 9 bases sitting between them. This CDR3 contains 14 residues. Germline loops: CDR1 MRHNA, CDR2 SNTAGT. CDR3: CASSAGEHTGELFF. The CDR3 coding sequence is TGTGCCAGCAGTGCGGGGGAACACACCGGGGAGCTGTTTTTT.

This chain uses TRBV4-3 with TRBJ2-7; TRBD2 might be the D (7 bases). Germline V gene lookup returns CDR1 LGHNA and CDR2 YSLEER. V dropped 0 bases and J dropped 0 bases, with 12 bases sitting between them. CDR3 length: 16 amino acids. The CDR3 DNA is TGCGCCAGCAGCCAAGAGTCGGGGGGCAGCTCCTACGAGCAGTACTTC. It translates to CASSQESGGSSYEQYF.

This clonotype was observed a few times. V is TRBV9 and J is TRBJ1-1; D not certain. V lost 0 bases, J lost 4 bases, and 16 bases lay in between. Germline V lookup: CDR1 SGDLS, CDR2 YYNGEE. The CDR3 has 16 residues. CDR3 in DNA: TGTGCCAGCAGCGTAGGCCCGGGAGGGCCGCGCACTGAAGCTTTCTTT. Translation gives CASSVGPGGPRTEAFF.

This clonotype was seen a few times. The chain carries TRBV6-5 and TRBJ1-5; TRBD1 might be the D (6 bases). The germline V gene encodes CDR1 MNHEY and CDR2 SVGAGI. The CDR3 spans 14 residues. Between the trimmed V and J ends, which lost 5 bases and 3 bases, there was a span of 11 bases. The CDR3 is CASSTGQLNQPQHF. In DNA, the CDR3 is TGTGCCAGCAGTACCGGACAGCTCAATCAGCCCCAGCATTTT.

J is TRBJ2-1 and V is TRBV6-5, with a tentative D call TRBD1 (5 bases). The CDR3 runs to 14 residues. CDR1 is MNHEY, CDR2 SVGAGI, per germline. V gave up 6 bases and J gave up 10 bases, with 19 bases separating them. The DNA for the CDR3 is TGTGCCAGCAGGCCGTACTCACCAGGGATGGAGCAGTTCTTC. It translates to CASRPYSPGMEQFF.

With regard to this clonotype: An end of the junction differs from the germline gene, which may be a read error. The chain joins TRBV10-3 to TRBJ1-2, with 7 bases aligning to TRBD1. This CDR3 has 16 amino acids. The germline gives CDR1 ENHRY, CDR2 SYGVKD. CDR3 nucleotide sequence: TGTACCATCAGTACGCTCTTGAAGGGACAGAACTATGGCTACACCTTC. Amino acid sequence: CTISTLLKGQNYGYTF.

In DNA, the CDR3 is TGCAGCGTTATGAGGGGTGAAAAGACCCAGTACTTC. Its translation is CSVMRGEKTQYF. The chain combines TRBV29-1 with TRBJ2-5; either TRBD1 or TRBD2 may supply D (5 bases each). The CDR3 sequence is 12 residues long. CDR1 is SQVTM, CDR2 ANQGSEA, per germline. The V and J ends lost 5 bases and 6 bases respectively, with 13 bases between them.

This chain uses TRBV7-2 with TRBJ1-1; no definite D call. V shed 5 bases and J shed 0 bases, with 16 bases lying between them. This CDR3 contains 16 residues. From germline, CDR1 is SGHTA and CDR2 FQGNSA. The CDR3 DNA follows: TGTGCCAGCAGCCCAGGTCGATCCGCTCTGAACACTGAAGCTTTCTTT. The encoded protein is CASSPGRSALNTEAFF.

This clonotype was detected a few times. The chain is built from TRBV9 and TRBJ1-6, with D possibly matching TRBD1 (5 bases). V gave up 1 base and J gave up 5 bases, with 7 bases separating them. CDR3 length: 14 amino acids. Per the germline V gene, CDR1 is SGDLS and CDR2 is YYNGEE. CDR3 sequence (DNA): TGTGCCAGCAGCGTACAGGGAGATAATTCACCCCTCCACTTT. It specifies CASSVQGDNSPLHF.

This chain links TRBV5-5 with TRBJ1-4; 9 nucleotides align to TRBD1. After removal of 4 bases from V and 8 bases from J, the junction contained 9 bases not matched to a gene. CDR1 is SGHKS, CDR2 YYEKEE, per germline (reference sequence). This CDR3 spans 15 amino acids. As DNA, the CDR3 is TGTGCCAGCAGCGACTACAGGGGGCTGGGGGAAAAACTGTTTTTT. Translation: CASSDYRGLGEKLFF. Supplemented by reference TRBV5-5 and TRBJ1-4, the full variable domain reads DAGVTQSPTHLIKTRGQQVTLRCSPISGHKSVSWYQQVLGQGPQFIFQYYEKEERGRGNFPDRFSARQFPNYSSELNVNALLLGDSALYLCASSDYRGLGEKLFFGSGTQLSVL.

This chain connects TRBV9 to TRBJ2-6, with TRBD2 matching 7 bases. Per the germline V gene, CDR1 is SGDLS and CDR2 is YYNGEE. The trim removed 6 bases at V and 0 bases at J, leaving 6 bases unmatched. This CDR3 is 16 amino acids long. The CDR3 nucleotides read TGTGCCAGCACGGGGAGGGATTACTCTGGGGCCAACGTCCTGACTTTC. Its translation: CASTGRDYSGANVLTF.

This clonotype showed up just a few times. The CDR3 loop is CASNKDAGYTEAFF. The CDR3 DNA reads as TGTGCCAGCAACAAGGACGCAGGATACACTGAAGCTTTCTTT. The gene calls are TRBV9 and TRBJ1-1; D is ambiguous. Per germline, CDR1 SGDLS and CDR2 YYNGEE. V was pared by 6 bases and J by 3 bases, with 15 bases between. CDR3 length equals 14 residues.

A few counts support this clonotype. The V call is TRBV20-1, the J call TRBJ2-2; 8 positions agree with TRBD2. The CDR3 loop spans 14 amino acids. Trimming at V came to 3 bases and at J to 4 bases, leaving 4 bases not matched to a gene. Germline values: CDR1 DFQATT, CDR2 SNEGSKA (reference sequence). The CDR3 DNA is TGCAGTGCTAGCGGGAGGGTACGCACCGGGGAGCTGTTTTTT. The encoded protein is CSASGRVRTGELFF.

The V and J genes are TRBV12-3 or TRBV12-4 and TRBJ2-2; tentatively, D is TRBD1 (6 bases). This CDR3 has 13 residues. The V end was cut by 9 bases, the J end by 3 bases, with 11 bases between. CDR3 DNA sequence: TGTGCCAGTAACAGGGCCGACACCGGGGAGCTGTTTTTT. This encodes CASNRADTGELFF.

This chain links TRBV4-2 with TRBJ2-3; D is ambiguous. The V end lost 4 bases, the J end lost 3 bases, and 8 bases lay between the germline ends. Germline V gene lookup returns CDR1 LGHNA and CDR2 YNFKEQ. The CDR3 totals 13 residues. CDR3 DNA: TGTGCCAGCAGCCGGGAATTGACAGATACGCAGTATTTT. Its translation: CASSRELTDTQYF.

This chain joins TRBV20-1 and TRBJ1-6; no clear D gene. Germline-derived CDR1 and CDR2 are DFQATT and SNEGSKA (reference sequence). The CDR3 totals 16 residues. V was clipped by 3 bases and J by 0 bases, with 12 bases between them. CDR3 in amino acids: CSARHKISSYNSPLHF. As DNA, the CDR3 is TGCAGTGCTAGGCACAAGATCAGCTCCTATAATTCACCCCTCCACTTT.

In the case of this clonotype: Given a much more abundant clone one base away, this may be a read error. This chain uses TRBV29-1 with TRBJ2-2; 12 bases agree with TRBD2. The CDR3 sequence is 15 residues long. From germline, CDR1 is SQVTM and CDR2 ANQGSEA. Here the CDR3 DNA reads TGCAGCGCCACGACTAGCGGGGGAAACACCGGGGAGCTGTCTTTT. It specifies CSATTSGGNTGELSF.

The rearrangement joins TRBV28 to TRBJ2-4, with 7 bases identical to TRBD2. The CDR3 extends over 17 amino acids. Germline V gene data show CDR1 as MDHEN and CDR2 as SYDVKM. J lost 0 bases, V lost 8 bases, and 13 bases had no gene match. The CDR3 DNA is TGTGCCAGCCGAGGGCGGGGGACCCGTCTAGCCAAAAACATTCAGTACTTC. It translates to CASRGRGTRLAKNIQYF.

The V and J genes are TRBV4-1 and TRBJ1-5; D is perhaps TRBD1 (5 bases). The V end was cut by 1 base, the J end by 7 bases, with 8 bases between. Per germline, CDR1 MGHRA and CDR2 YSYEKL. The CDR3 spans 13 residues. The DNA of the CDR3 is TGCGCCAGCAGCCAAGTGAAGGGGCAGCCCCAGCATTTT. Translated: CASSQVKGQPQHF.

Details on this clonotype: The germline gene is not matched at one end of the junction; a read error may be the cause. DNA for the CDR3: TGTGTCAGCAGCTTAGCAGGGGGCAGTCAGCCCCAGCATTTT. This gives the protein CVSSLAGGSQPQHF. The chain employs TRBV7-2 and TRBJ1-5; 8 positions agree with TRBD1. The CDR3 runs 14 residues. Germline assignment: CDR1 SGHTA and CDR2 FQGNSA.

The chain carries TRBV20-1 and TRBJ2-1; D remains unclear. The CDR3 runs 14 residues. The V gene lost 6 bases and the J gene lost 6 bases, with 18 bases spanning the gap. CDR1 and CDR2 from the germline V gene are DFQATT and SNEGSKA (reference sequence). In DNA, the CDR3 is TGCAGTGCGTCACCTGACCGGCTTCGCAATGAGCAGTTCTTC. This sequence encodes CSASPDRLRNEQFF.

The J gene is TRBJ1-3, the V gene TRBV4-3; D is unresolved. Germline CDR1 reads LGHNA; CDR2 reads YSLEER. Trimming shortened V by 0 bases and J by 0 bases, and 6 bases separated the two germline ends. The CDR3 spans 15 residues. The CDR3: CASSQDRNSGNTIYF. For the CDR3, the DNA is TGCGCCAGCAGCCAAGACAGAAACTCTGGAAACACCATATATTTT.

This chain connects TRBV20-1 to TRBJ2-3, with 9 bases fitting TRBD2. Losses at the gene ends were 5 bases for V and 2 bases for J; bases not matched to a gene: 8. The CDR3 totals 15 residues. Per the germline V gene, CDR1 is DFQATT and CDR2 is SNEGSKA (reference sequence). Written as DNA, the CDR3 is TGCAGTGCTCAGGGGCGACTAGCGGTCACAGATACGCAGTATTTT. Translating it yields CSAQGRLAVTDTQYF.